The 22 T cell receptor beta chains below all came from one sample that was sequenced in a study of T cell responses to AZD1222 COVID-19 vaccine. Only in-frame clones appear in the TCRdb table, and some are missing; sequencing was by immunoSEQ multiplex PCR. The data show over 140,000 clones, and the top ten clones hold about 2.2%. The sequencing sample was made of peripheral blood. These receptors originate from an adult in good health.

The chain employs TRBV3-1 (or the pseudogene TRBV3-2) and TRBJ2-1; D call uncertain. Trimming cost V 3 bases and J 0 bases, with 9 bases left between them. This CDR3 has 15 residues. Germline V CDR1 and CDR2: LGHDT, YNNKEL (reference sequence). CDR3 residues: CASSHRPSSYNEQFF. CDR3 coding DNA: TGTGCCAGCAGCCACAGACCGTCCTCCTACAATGAGCAGTTCTTC.

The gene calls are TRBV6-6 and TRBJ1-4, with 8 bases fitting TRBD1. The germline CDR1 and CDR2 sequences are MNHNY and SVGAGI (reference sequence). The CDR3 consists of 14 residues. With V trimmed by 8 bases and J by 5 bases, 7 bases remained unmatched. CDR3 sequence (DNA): TGTGCCAGCGGGGGCCGACAGGGGAATGAAAAACTGTTTTTT. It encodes CASGGRQGNEKLFF.

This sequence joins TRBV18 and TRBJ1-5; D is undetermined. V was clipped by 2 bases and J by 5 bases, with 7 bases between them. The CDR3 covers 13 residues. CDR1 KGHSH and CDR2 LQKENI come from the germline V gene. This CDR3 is CASSPGEHQPQHF. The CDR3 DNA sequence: TGTGCCAGCTCACCAGGGGAGCATCAGCCCCAGCATTTT.

CDR3 residues: CASSHPGGVNTEAFF. For the CDR3, the DNA is TGCGCCAGCAGCCATCCCGGTGGGGTGAACACTGAAGCTTTCTTT. The V call is TRBV4-3, the J call TRBJ1-1; D is ambiguous. Germline CDR1 reads LGHNA; CDR2 reads YSLEER. This CDR3 is 15 amino acids long. V was pared by 3 bases and J by 0 bases, with 11 bases between.

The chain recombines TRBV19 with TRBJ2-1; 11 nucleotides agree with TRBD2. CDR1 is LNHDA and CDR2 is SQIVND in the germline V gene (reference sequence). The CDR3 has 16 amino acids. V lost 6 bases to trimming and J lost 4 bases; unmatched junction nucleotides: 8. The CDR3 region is CASRDLTSGDYNEQFF. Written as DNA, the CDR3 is TGTGCCAGTAGAGATCTGACTAGCGGGGATTACAATGAGCAGTTCTTC.

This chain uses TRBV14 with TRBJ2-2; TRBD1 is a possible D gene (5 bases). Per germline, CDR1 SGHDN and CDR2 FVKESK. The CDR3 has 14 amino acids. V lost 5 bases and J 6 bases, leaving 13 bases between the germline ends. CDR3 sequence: CASSAGIRSGELFF. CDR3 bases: TGTGCCAGCAGCGCAGGGATACGTTCCGGGGAGCTGTTTTTT.

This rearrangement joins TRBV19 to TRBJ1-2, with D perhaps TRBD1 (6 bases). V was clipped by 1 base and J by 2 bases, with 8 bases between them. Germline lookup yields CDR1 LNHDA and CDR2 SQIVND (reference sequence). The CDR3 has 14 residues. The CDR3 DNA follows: TGTGCCAGTAGTATAGTAACAGGGAACTATGGCTACACCTTC. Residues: CASSIVTGNYGYTF.

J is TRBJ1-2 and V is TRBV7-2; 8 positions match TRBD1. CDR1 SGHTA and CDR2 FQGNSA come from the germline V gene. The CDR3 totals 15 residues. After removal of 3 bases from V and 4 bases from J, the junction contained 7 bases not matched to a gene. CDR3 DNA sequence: TGTGCCAGCAGCTTTAAGACAGGGGTTAGCTATGGCTACACCTTC. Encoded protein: CASSFKTGVSYGYTF.

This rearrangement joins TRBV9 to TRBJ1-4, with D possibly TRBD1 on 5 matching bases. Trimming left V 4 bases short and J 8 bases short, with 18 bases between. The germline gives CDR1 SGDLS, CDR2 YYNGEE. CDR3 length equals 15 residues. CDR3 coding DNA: TGTGCCAGCAGCCCGCCCGACAGTACGTCCGAAAAACTGTTTTTT. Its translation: CASSPPDSTSEKLFF.

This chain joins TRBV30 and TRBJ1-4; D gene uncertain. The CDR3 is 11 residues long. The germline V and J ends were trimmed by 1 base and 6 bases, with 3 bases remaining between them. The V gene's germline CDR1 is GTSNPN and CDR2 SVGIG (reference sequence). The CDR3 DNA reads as TGTGCCTGGAGTGGGGATGAAAAACTGTTTTTT. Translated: CAWSGDEKLFF.

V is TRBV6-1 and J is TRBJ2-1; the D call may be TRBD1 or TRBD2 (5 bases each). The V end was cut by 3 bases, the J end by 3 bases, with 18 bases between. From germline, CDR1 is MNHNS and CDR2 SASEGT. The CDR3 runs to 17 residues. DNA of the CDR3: TGTGCCAGCAGTGAGGGGGACCCTAATTTTTTCTACAATGAGCAGTTCTTC. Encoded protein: CASSEGDPNFFYNEQFF.

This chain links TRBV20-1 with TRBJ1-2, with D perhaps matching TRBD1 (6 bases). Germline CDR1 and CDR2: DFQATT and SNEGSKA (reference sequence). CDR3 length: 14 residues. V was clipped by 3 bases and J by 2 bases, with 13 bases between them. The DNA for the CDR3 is TGCAGTGCTAGTTCGACCAGGGGAAACTATGGCTACACCTTC. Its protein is CSASSTRGNYGYTF.

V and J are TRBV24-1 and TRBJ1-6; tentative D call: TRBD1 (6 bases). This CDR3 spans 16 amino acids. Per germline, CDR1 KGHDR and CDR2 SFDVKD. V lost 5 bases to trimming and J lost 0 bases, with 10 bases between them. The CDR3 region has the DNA TGTGCCACCAGTGTTACAGGGAACTCCTATAATTCACCCCTCCACTTT. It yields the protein CATSVTGNSYNSPLHF.

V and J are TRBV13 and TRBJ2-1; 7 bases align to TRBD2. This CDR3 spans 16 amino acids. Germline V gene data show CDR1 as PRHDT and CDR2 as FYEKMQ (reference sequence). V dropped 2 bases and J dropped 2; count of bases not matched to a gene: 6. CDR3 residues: CASSLSPAGPYNEQFF. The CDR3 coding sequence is TGTGCCAGCAGCTTAAGTCCAGCGGGACCCTACAATGAGCAGTTCTTC.

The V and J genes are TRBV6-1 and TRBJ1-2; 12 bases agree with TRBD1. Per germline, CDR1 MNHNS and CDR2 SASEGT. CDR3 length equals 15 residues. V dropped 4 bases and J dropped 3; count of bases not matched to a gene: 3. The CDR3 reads CASSAGTGGDYGYTF. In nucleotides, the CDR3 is TGTGCCAGCAGTGCCGGGACAGGGGGCGACTATGGCTACACCTTC.

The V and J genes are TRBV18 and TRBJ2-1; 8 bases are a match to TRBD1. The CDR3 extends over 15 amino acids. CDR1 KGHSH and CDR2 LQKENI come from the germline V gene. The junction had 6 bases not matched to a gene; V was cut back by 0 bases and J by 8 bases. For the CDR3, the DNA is TGTGCCAGCTCACCACCCGGACAGGGTTCGGATGAGCAGTTCTTC. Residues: CASSPPGQGSDEQFF. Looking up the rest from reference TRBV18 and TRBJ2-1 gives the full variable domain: NAGVMQNPRHLVRRRGQEARLRCSPMKGHSHVYWYRQLPEEGLKFMVYLQKENIIDESGMPKERFSAEFPKEGPSILRIQQVVRGDSAAYFCASSPPGQGSDEQFFGPGTRLTVL.

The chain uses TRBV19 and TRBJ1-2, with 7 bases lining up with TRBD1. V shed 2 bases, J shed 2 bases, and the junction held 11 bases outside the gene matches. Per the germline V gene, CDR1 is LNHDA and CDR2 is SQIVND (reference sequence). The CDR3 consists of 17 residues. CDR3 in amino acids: CASSISFGTAANYGYTF. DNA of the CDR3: TGTGCCAGTAGTATATCTTTCGGGACAGCTGCCAACTATGGCTACACCTTC.

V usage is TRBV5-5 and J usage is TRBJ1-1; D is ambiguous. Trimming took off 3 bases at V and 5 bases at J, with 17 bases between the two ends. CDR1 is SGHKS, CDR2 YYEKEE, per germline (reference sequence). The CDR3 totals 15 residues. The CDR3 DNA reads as TGTGCCAGCAGCTCGTCGGCCCGAACCTCGACTGAAGCTTTCTTT. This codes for CASSSSARTSTEAFF.

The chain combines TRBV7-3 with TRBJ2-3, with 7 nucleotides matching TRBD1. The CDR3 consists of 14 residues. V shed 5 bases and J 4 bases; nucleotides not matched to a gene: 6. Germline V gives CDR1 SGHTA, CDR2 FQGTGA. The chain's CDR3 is CASSLGTAADTQYF. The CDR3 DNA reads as TGTGCCAGCAGCCTTGGGACAGCAGCAGATACGCAGTATTTT. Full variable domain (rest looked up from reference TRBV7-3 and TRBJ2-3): GAGVSQTPSNKVTEKGKYVELRCDPISGHTALYWYRQSLGQGPEFLIYFQGTGAADDSGLPNDRFFAVRPEGSVSTLKIQRTERGDSAVYLCASSLGTAADTQYFGPGTRLTVL.

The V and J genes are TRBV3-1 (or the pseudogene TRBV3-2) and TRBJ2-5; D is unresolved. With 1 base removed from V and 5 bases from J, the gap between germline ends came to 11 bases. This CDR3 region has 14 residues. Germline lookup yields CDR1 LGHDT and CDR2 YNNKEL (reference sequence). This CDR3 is CASSQGVARETQYF. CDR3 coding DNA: TGTGCCAGCAGCCAAGGTGTGGCTCGGGAGACCCAGTACTTC.

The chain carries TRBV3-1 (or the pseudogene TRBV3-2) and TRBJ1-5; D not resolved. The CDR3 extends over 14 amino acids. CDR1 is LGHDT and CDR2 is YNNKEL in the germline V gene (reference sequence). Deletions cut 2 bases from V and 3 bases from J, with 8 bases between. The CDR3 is CASSQQPFNQPQHF. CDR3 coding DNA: TGTGCCAGCAGCCAACAACCTTTCAATCAGCCCCAGCATTTT.

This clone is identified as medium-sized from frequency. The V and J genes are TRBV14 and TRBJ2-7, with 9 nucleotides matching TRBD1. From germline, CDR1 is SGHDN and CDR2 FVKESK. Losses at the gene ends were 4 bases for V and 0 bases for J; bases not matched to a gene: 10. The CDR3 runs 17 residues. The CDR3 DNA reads TGTGCCAGCAGCCGATTCGTCGGGACAGGGCCCTCCTACGAGCAGTACTTC. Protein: CASSRFVGTGPSYEQYF.